The 22 T cell receptor beta chains presented below share a single source sample, sequenced in a study of blood T cell repertoires in COVID-19. TCRdb keeps only in-frame clones here, not all; method: immunoSEQ multiplex PCR. This sample carries 490,000 or so clones, 80% to 90% of them seen once, and the ten largest clones take around 7.9%. Sequenced material: PBMCs or T cells enriched from blood (not recorded which). The receptors derive from a woman between 55 and 75 years old who had recovered from COVID-19.

This chain joins TRBV5-1 and TRBJ1-4; 7 bases line up with TRBD1. Germline CDR1 is SGHRS and CDR2 is YFSETQ. V lost 2 bases and J lost 5; bases outside the gene matches: 6. This CDR3 comprises 15 residues. In nucleotides, the CDR3 is TGCGCCAGCAGCTTAACCGGGACAGCAAATGAAAAACTGTTTTTT. The encoded protein is CASSLTGTANEKLFF.

The chain has TRBV18 and TRBJ2-2; possibly TRBD1 for D (5 bases). Trimming removed 2 bases at V and 1 base at J, with 8 bases between. The CDR3 runs to 15 residues. CDR1 and CDR2 from the germline V gene are KGHSH and LQKENI. The CDR3: CASSPRGLNTGELFF. CDR3 sequence (DNA): TGTGCCAGCTCACCAAGGGGCCTGAACACCGGGGAGCTGTTTTTT.

The chain carries TRBV11-2 and TRBJ2-7, with TRBD2 identical over 11 bases. CDR3 size: 17 residues. Trimming took 0 bases from V and 8 from J; bases not matched to a gene: 12. Germline V gives CDR1 SGHAT, CDR2 FQNNGV. This CDR3 reads CASSLDRASGGRQKQYF. Here the CDR3 DNA reads TGTGCCAGCAGCTTAGATCGGGCTAGCGGGGGGCGACAGAAGCAGTACTTC.

V and J are TRBV10-2 and TRBJ2-7; 10 positions match TRBD1. The CDR3 has 16 amino acids. V was clipped by 4 bases and J by 0 bases; unmatched bases: 6. CDR1 WSHSY and CDR2 SAAADI come from the germline V gene. The CDR3 loop is CASSVPGQGPSYEQYF. CDR3 bases: TGCGCCAGCAGTGTACCGGGACAGGGGCCCTCCTACGAGCAGTACTTC.

The rearrangement links TRBV2 to TRBJ1-5, with 9 bases identical to TRBD1. CDR1 is SNHLY and CDR2 is FYNNEI in the germline V gene. The CDR3 contains 17 residues. Trimming took 6 bases from V and 0 from J; bases not matched to a gene: 9. The CDR3 bases are TGTGCCAGCAGCTCTGATACAGGGGGCTCTAGCAATCAGCCCCAGCATTTT. Translating it yields CASSSDTGGSSNQPQHF.

This rearrangement joins TRBV2 to TRBJ2-4; 7 bases match TRBD1. The V gene end was trimmed by 2 bases and the J gene end by 6 bases; junction bases not matched to a gene: 1. Looked up from germline, CDR1 is SNHLY and CDR2 is FYNNEI. There are 13 residues in the CDR3. This CDR3 is CASSENRGNIQYF. The CDR3 coding sequence is TGTGCCAGCAGTGAAAACAGGGGAAACATTCAGTACTTC.

The chain uses TRBV4-1 and TRBJ1-5; a possible D gene is TRBD1 (5 bases). Germline values: CDR1 MGHRA, CDR2 YSYEKL. The CDR3 length is 15 residues. V was cut by 0 bases and J by 8 bases, with 14 bases left in between. This CDR3 is CASSQEDRRAEPQHF. DNA for the CDR3: TGCGCCAGCAGCCAAGAGGATCGCAGGGCTGAGCCCCAGCATTTT.

V usage is TRBV7-8 and J usage is TRBJ1-5, with TRBD1 matching 7 bases. The CDR3 spans 15 residues. The germline V gene has CDR1 SGHVS and CDR2 FQNEAQ. V gave up 8 bases and J gave up 1 base; unmatched junction bases: 8. The DNA for the CDR3 is TGTGCCAGCGGCCGGACAGGATCCAGCAATCAGCCCCAGCATTTT. Residues: CASGRTGSSNQPQHF.

V usage is TRBV14 and J usage is TRBJ2-7; 7 positions agree with TRBD1. V gave up 4 bases and J gave up 2 bases; unmatched junction bases: 2. The CDR3 is 13 residues long. CDR1 and CDR2 (germline): SGHDN, FVKESK. This CDR3 is CASSPTGTYEQYV. The CDR3, as DNA: TGTGCCAGCAGCCCGACAGGGACCTACGAGCAGTACGTC.

The chain joins TRBV12-3 or TRBV12-4 to TRBJ2-1; 8 positions match TRBD1. With 3 bases clipped from V and 12 bases from J, the junction kept 4 bases outside the gene matches. CDR3 length equals 12 residues. CDR3 region: CASSFLGTGQFF. The CDR3 region has the DNA TGTGCCAGCAGTTTCCTTGGGACAGGGCAGTTCTTC.

This chain connects TRBV2 to TRBJ2-5; 9 positions agree with TRBD1. Looked up from germline, CDR1 is SNHLY and CDR2 is FYNNEI. This CDR3 contains 13 residues. With V trimmed by 10 bases and J by 4 bases, 7 bases remained unmatched. The CDR3 DNA follows: TGTGCCAAACAGGGGGCACTGGGAGAGACCCAGTACTTC. Translated: CAKQGALGETQYF. Combining the CDR3 with reference TRBV2 and TRBJ2-5 gives the whole variable domain EPEVTQTPSHQVTQMGQEVILRCVPISNHLYFYWYRQILGQKVEFLVSFYNNEISEKSEIFDDQFSVERPDGSNFTLKIRSTKLEDSAMYFCAKQGALGETQYFGPGTRLLVL.

This chain uses TRBV18 with TRBJ1-6; D uncertain. CDR1 and CDR2 (germline): KGHSH, LQKENI. The ends were cut back, 6 bases at V and 5 bases at J, with 11 bases in the middle. This CDR3 contains 14 residues. The CDR3 DNA reads TGTGCCAGCTCGGTGGGGAGGGATAATTCACCCCTCCACTTT. It yields the protein CASSVGRDNSPLHF.

The chain combines TRBV2 with TRBJ1-5; D is ambiguous. The V and J ends lost 3 bases and 11 bases respectively, with 8 bases between them. Germline V gives CDR1 SNHLY, CDR2 FYNNEI. The CDR3 totals 11 residues. The CDR3 DNA sequence: TGTGCCAGCAGTGATGAGAGGACCCAGCATTTT. Its protein is CASSDERTQHF.

The V gene is TRBV24-1, the J gene TRBJ2-3; 9 positions match TRBD1. J gave up 6 bases and V 4 bases, and 7 bases lay outside the gene matches. The CDR3 has 15 residues. Germline V CDR1 and CDR2: KGHDR, SFDVKD. The CDR3 region has the DNA TGTGCCACCAGTGAAAGACAGGGGGGAGTCGATACGCAGTATTTT. Residues: CATSERQGGVDTQYF.

The chain employs TRBV24-1 and TRBJ2-7; weak D call: TRBD2 (6 bases). V lost 2 bases, J lost 7 bases, and 11 bases lay in between. This CDR3 contains 13 residues. Germline lookup yields CDR1 KGHDR and CDR2 SFDVKD. The CDR3 sequence is CATSDWRAGEQYF. CDR3 bases: TGTGCCACCAGTGATTGGCGGGCGGGGGAGCAGTACTTC.

The chain combines TRBV7-9 with TRBJ2-3; the D gene is possibly TRBD1 (6 bases). The V gene's germline CDR1 is SEHNR and CDR2 FQNEAQ (reference sequence). Trimming cost V 5 bases and J 4 bases, with 22 bases left between them. There are 17 residues in the CDR3. The CDR3 region is CASSPGLGTLNPDTQYF. The CDR3 nucleotides are TGTGCCAGCAGCCCTGGGCTCGGGACACTTAACCCAGATACGCAGTATTTT.

The chain combines TRBV10-3 with TRBJ1-6; a possible D gene is TRBD1 (5 bases). The CDR3 length is 13 residues. V shed 6 bases and J shed 7 bases, with 10 bases lying between them. Germline CDR1 and CDR2: ENHRY and SYGVKD. The CDR3 here is CAISMGGNSPLHF. The CDR3, as DNA: TGTGCCATCAGCATGGGGGGGAATTCACCCCTCCACTTT.

The gene calls are TRBV21-1 and TRBJ1-4; the table gives TRBD1 as D, unverified against the DNA. TRBV21-1 is a pseudogene segment. This CDR3 spans 15 amino acids. The CDR3 here is CASSKGTGVLEKLFF. In DNA form, the CDR3 reads TGTGCCAGCAGCAAAGGGACAGGGGTACTTGAAAAACTGTTTTTT.

In the case of this clone: This same CDR3 is encoded by further DNA sequences in the sample. V usage is TRBV6-1 and J usage is TRBJ1-5; no clear D gene. V was pared by 1 base and J by 6 bases, with 4 bases between. The CDR3 runs 12 residues. The germline V gene has CDR1 MNHNS and CDR2 SASEGT. The CDR3 spells CASSEGGQPQHF. CDR3 coding DNA: TGTGCCAGCAGTGAAGGCGGTCAGCCCCAGCATTTT.

J is TRBJ1-2 and V is TRBV7-9; 8 bases fit TRBD1. The CDR3 has 13 amino acids. Germline CDR1 and CDR2: SEHNR and FQNEAQ (reference sequence). The J segment lost 6 bases and the V segment lost 4 bases, leaving 4 bases of the junction unmatched. The CDR3 DNA is TGTGCCAGCAGCTCTGGACAGGGCCATGGCTACACCTTC. Residues: CASSSGQGHGYTF. Supplemented by reference TRBV7-9 and TRBJ1-2, the full variable domain reads DTGVSQNPRHKITKRGQNVTFRCDPISEHNRLYWYRQTLGQGPEFLTYFQNEAQLEKSRLLSDRFSAERPKGSFSTLEIQRTEQGDSAMYLCASSSGQGHGYTFGSGTRLTVV.

The sample holds one count of this clone. The chain couples TRBV2 to TRBJ2-1; TRBD2 is a possible D gene (5 bases). V was cut by 5 bases and J by 2 bases, with 10 bases left in between. CDR1 and CDR2 from the germline V gene are SNHLY and FYNNEI. The CDR3 sequence is 14 residues long. CDR3 nucleotides: TGTGCCAGCAGTCGTTCGACTACCTACAATGAGCAGTTCTTC. Its protein is CASSRSTTYNEQFF.

The rearrangement uses TRBV7-6 and TRBJ2-4, with 10 bases matching TRBD1. Germline CDR1 and CDR2: SGHVS and FNYEAQ. This CDR3 is built from 14 residues. V gave up 5 bases and J gave up 9 bases; unmatched junction bases: 7. This CDR3 is CASSTTGTGVIQYF. CDR3 in DNA: TGTGCCAGCAGCACTACCGGGACAGGGGTCATTCAGTACTTC.